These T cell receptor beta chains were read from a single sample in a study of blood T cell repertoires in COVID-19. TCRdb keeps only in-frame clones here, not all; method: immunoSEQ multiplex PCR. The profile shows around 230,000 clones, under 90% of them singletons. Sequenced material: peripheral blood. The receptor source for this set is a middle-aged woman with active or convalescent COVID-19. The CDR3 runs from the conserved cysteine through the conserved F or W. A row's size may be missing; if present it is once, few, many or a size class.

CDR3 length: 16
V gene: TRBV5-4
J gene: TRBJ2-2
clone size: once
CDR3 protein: CASSFLGGGNTGELFF

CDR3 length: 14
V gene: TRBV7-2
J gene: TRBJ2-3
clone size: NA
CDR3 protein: CASKRTGDTDTQYF

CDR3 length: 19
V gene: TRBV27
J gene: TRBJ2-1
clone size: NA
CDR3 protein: CASSLFGRAEGVSYNEQFF

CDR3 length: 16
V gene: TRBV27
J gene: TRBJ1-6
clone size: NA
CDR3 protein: CASRKPGGSYNSPLHF

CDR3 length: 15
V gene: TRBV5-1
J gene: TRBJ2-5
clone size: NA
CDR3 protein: CASSFQQGVRETQYF

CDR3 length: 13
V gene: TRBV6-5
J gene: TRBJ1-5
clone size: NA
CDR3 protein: CASRTGPDQPQHF

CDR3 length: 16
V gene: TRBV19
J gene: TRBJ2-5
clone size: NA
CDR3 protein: CASSPTGTGTQETQYF

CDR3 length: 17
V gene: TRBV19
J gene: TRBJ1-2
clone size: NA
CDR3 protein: CASSKPLHRLANYGYTF

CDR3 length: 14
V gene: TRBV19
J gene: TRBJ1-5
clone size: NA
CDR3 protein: CASQDRNSNQPQHF

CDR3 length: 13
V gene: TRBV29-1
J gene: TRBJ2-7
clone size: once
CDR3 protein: CSVGKLLTYEQYF

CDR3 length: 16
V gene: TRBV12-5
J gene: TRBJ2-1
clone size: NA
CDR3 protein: CASGKPSTGNYNEQFF

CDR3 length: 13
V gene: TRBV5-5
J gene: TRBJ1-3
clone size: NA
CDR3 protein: CASSLASGGTIYF

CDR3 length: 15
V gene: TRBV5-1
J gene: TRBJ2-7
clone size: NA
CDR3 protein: CASSLLTSGVNEQYF

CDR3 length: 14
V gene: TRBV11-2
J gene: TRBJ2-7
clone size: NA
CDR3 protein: CASSLVTREGEQYF

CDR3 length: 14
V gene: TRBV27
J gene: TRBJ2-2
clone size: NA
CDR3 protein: CASSRTVETGELFF

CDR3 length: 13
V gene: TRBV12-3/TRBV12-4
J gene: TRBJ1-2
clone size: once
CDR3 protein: CASSLGGDPGYTF

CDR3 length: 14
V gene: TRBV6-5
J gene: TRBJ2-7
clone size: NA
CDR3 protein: CATSIRDISYEQYF

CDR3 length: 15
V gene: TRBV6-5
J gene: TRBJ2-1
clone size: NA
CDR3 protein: CASTRGAGGENEQFF

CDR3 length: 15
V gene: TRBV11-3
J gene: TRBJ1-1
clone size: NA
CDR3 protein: CASSPRPAGSTEAFF

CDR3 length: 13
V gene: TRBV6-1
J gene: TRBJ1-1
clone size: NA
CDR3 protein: CASSERQLTEAFF

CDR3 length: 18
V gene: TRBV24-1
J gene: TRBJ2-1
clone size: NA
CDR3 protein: CATSDQTGTVSSYNEQFF

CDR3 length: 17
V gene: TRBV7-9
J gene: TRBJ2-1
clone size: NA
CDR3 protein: CASSPSLDRGRKNEQFF

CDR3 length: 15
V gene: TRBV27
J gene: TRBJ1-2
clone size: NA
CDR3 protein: CASSFRDTHNYGYTF

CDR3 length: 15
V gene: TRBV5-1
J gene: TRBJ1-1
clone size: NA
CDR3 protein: CASFYTGQGYTEAFF

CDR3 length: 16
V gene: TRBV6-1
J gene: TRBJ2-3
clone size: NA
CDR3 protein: CASTDIPGHSTDTQYF

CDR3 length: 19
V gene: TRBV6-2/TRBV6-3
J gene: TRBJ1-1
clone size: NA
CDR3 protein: CASSKGTGGKKGMNTEAFF

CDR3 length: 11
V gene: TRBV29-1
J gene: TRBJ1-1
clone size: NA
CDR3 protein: CSVGGPTEAFF

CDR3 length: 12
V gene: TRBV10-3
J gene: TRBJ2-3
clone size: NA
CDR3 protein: CAIGQITDTQYF

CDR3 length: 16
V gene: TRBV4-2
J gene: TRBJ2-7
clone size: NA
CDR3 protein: CASSQESGSGSNEQYF

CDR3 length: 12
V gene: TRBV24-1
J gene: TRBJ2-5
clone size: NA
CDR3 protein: CATKGAGETQYF

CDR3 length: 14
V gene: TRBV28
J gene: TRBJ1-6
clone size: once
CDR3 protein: CASRIQGLNSPLHF

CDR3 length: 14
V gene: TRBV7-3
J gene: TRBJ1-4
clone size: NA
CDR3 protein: CASGQTGGDGKLFF

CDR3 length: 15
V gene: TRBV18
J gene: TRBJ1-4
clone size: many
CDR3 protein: CASSSRGGPNEKLFF

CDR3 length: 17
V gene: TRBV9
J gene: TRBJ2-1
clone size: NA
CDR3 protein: CASSVSGGGGARNEQFF

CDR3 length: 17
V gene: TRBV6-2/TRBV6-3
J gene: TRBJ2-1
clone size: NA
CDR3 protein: CASSSLRRGAGDNEQFF

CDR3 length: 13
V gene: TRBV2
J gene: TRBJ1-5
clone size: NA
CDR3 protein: CASRTQGYQPQHF

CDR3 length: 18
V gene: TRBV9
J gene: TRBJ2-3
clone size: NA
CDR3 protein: CASSVANGGASGTDTQYF